This paragraph reports one T cell receptor (beta chain). Primers: 60 V beta forward and 13 J beta reverse. Measured with immunoSEQ multiplex PCR; TCRdb has only the in-frame clones, and not every one. Of around 100,000 clones in the sample, roughly 76% are singletons; the top ten hold over 9.5%. This specimen comes from a study of glioma-infiltrating T cells after dendritic cell vaccination. Looking at the study overall: Treatment, given 2003 to 2012, was autologous tumor lysate-pulsed dendritic cell vaccination.

The V end lost 5 bases, the J end lost 7 bases, and 8 bases lay between the germline ends. The germline V gene encodes CDR1 SEHNR and CDR2 FQNEAQ (reference sequence). The CDR3 extends over 11 amino acids. Only patients with spare fresh-frozen tumor and over two years of follow-up were included. The source was blood, collected before dendritic cell vaccination. The clonotype originates from a human donor with glioblastoma. The V and J genes are TRBV7-9 and TRBJ2-5; D gene uncertain. CDR3 sequence: CASSPLLTQYF. The CDR3 nucleotides are TGTGCCAGCAGCCCCCTTTTGACCCAGTACTTC. Drawing the rest from reference TRBV7-9 and TRBJ2-5, the complete variable domain is DTGVSQNPRHKITKRGQNVTFRCDPISEHNRLYWYRQTLGQGPEFLTYFQNEAQLEKSRLLSDRFSAERPKGSFSTLEIQRTEQGDSAMYLCASSPLLTQYFGPGTRLLVL.